The text below deals with one T cell receptor beta chain. Its antigen remains undetermined. One base away there is no much larger clone; base qualities are not given. Distinct nucleotide sequences in the sample also encode this CDR3. TCR CDR3 regions were amplified from genomic DNA by multiplex PCR using the deep immunoSEQ assay. Extracted genomic DNA from each cell subset was distributed evenly across all wells of several immunoSEQ 96-well plates, and each plate was treated as a replicate. For sorted subsets, about 210 ng of genomic DNA, equivalent to roughly 30,000 T cell genomes, went into each replicate PCR. Purified libraries were measured with a Qubit 3.0 fluorometer, size-checked on a Bioanalyzer 2100, and measured again with the KAPA Library Quantification kit. Every immunoSEQ 96-well plate was sequenced on a dedicated single-read 150-cycle Illumina NextSeq 550 flow cell. In the paper's pipeline: Because the immunoSEQ output included only junctional sequences and no quality scores, the filtering could not be the same as the filtering used for full-length reads. Sequences were annotated with PyIR, a Python wrapper for IgBLAST v1.9, using IMGT germline references to assign V/J genes and CDR3. Reads with weak V/J assignments (E-value above 1e-6), missing CDR3, stop codons, out-of-frame junctions, or ambiguous translated residues were removed. A V3J clonotype was defined by an identical inferred V gene, J gene, and CDR3 amino acid sequence. Percentage overlap between repertoires was calculated by dividing the number of shared unique clonotypes by the size of the smaller repertoire. RTK rarefaction, the Chao1 estimator, and Recon v2.1 estimates of unobserved clonotypes were used to assess repertoire richness. Generation probabilities were computed with OLGA for all TCRbeta clonotypes obtained by the gDNA method from a few donors. TCRdb retrieved this table from immuneACCESS and kept in-frame rearrangements only. Not all clones are present; in checked studies, unresolved V genes account for under half, and no reason is known for the remainder. That table gives V, J and clone size, and the DNA gave D and trimming. For this sample the table gives 1.5 million to 2.5 million clones, of which approximately 94% were detected only once. Less than 1.5% of the sample is held by the ten biggest clonotypes.

CD8 naive samples were obtained by positive selection for CCR7 among CD45RO-negative cells, yielding a CD45RA+CCR7+ population from which TemRA cells were excluded. The donors were healthy, HIV-negative adults with no recently reported acute infections or vaccinations. All donors were Caucasian adults living in Nashville, Tennessee, USA. Blood was collected by leukapheresis, and PBMCs were isolated by Ficoll-Histopaque density gradient centrifugation and then cryopreserved in liquid nitrogen vapor phase. Analytical flow cytometry was used to check the purity and quantity of each magnetically sorted T cell population. Genomic DNA was isolated from every sorted fraction and measured by UV absorbance on a Nanodrop 2000c. The CDR3 sequence holds 14 residues, the cysteine and phenylalanine included. Only the CDR3 DNA is retained, 42 bases long and in frame from the first base. Based on the germline V gene, the CDR1 and CDR2 sequences are SGDLS and YYNGEE. Trimming removed 0 bases from V and 1 base from J, leaving 7 bases between the germline ends.

The data are from a study of shared clonotypes between healthy human individuals (dated by TCRdb to 2018 to 2021). With respect to the entire study: The cohort included three men and two women between 18 and 49 years of age. The study deeply sequenced blood TCR repertoires of about 5 healthy adults to estimate repertoire size and the extent of clonotype sharing between individuals. For each donor, CD4 naive and CD4 memory were each given three plates, CD8 naive was given two plates, and CD8 memory was given one plate. Leukapheresis yielded between about 0.8 and 8.9 billion PBMCs per donor. To increase sequencing depth and limit assay-specific biases, TCR repertoire library preparation and sequencing were carried out by different laboratories using diverse techniques. What the research found in general, with its limitations: Naive subsets generally had larger estimated clonotype richness than memory subsets did. Compared with non-shared clonotypes, clonotypes shared by all four sorted-subset donors had higher generation probabilities. Across several donors, around 5% of naive CD4, roughly 3.5% of naive CD8, around 2.5% of memory CD4, and roughly 0.4% of memory CD8 clonotypes were shared. Pairwise subsampling indicated that sequencing depth was expected to affect the degree of clonotype sharing among donors. The small number of donors limited the genetic and exposure-history diversity represented. Incomplete sequencing was indicated by rarefaction of sorted-subset datasets, despite the large sequencing depth. Sampling was limited to blood, and TCR repertoires in tissue likely differ from TCR repertoires in blood.

The sequenced material came from naive CD8+ T cells sorted from blood. Explained via the paper, the cell subset or site label denotes: CD45RA+CCR7+. Recombination connected TRBV9 to TRBJ2-5, with TRBD1 tentatively as D gene (6 bases match). The clonotype was recovered from a man aged 18-30 years in good health. The nucleotide sequence is TGTGCCAGCAGCGTAGGAGGGGGCCAAGAGACCCAGTACTTC. This codes for CASSVGGGQETQYF.